Below are 32 T cell receptor beta chains sequenced from a single sample in a study of T cell responses to AZD1222 COVID-19 vaccine. Using immunoSEQ multiplex PCR, the repertoire was profiled, and TCRdb retains in-frame clones only, with some absent. Of 100,000 to 150,000 clones in the sample, around 90% were seen once. Here the sequenced sample was peripheral blood, taken 28 days after the second AZD1222 dose. The receptors were sampled from an adult who received the AZD1222 COVID-19 vaccine.

This clone has only a few counts. The CDR3 spells CASSTDGDEQYF. Here the CDR3 DNA reads TGTGCCAGCAGCACAGACGGAGATGAGCAGTACTTC. The chain employs TRBV5-4 and TRBJ2-7; no firm D call. Deletions cut 4 bases from V and 7 bases from J, with 12 bases between. There are 12 residues in the CDR3. Per germline, CDR1 SGHNT and CDR2 YYREEE (reference sequence).

The rearrangement uses TRBV15 and TRBJ2-6, with D maybe TRBD1 (6 bases). CDR3 length: 16 amino acids. V was trimmed by 3 bases and J by 0 bases, leaving 9 bases between them. Germline V gene sequence: CDR1 LNHNV, CDR2 YYDKDF (reference sequence). The CDR3 loop reads CATSSGTFSGANVLTF. DNA for the CDR3: TGTGCCACCAGCAGCGGGACATTCTCTGGGGCCAACGTCCTGACTTTC.

The chain carries TRBV18 and TRBJ1-1; possibly TRBD1 for D (6 bases). Trimming removed 5 bases at V and 7 bases at J, with 11 bases between. Germline CDR1 and CDR2: KGHSH and LQKENI. CDR3 size: 12 residues. The CDR3 DNA follows: TGTGCCAGCTCAGCCACACAGGGTGAAGCTTTCTTT. Translated, it gives CASSATQGEAFF.

The chain has TRBV28 and TRBJ1-1; 7 bases align to TRBD1. CDR3 length: 13 residues. Trimming cost V 6 bases and J 1 base; bases outside gene matches: 2. Germline CDR1 is MDHEN and CDR2 is SYDVKM. The CDR3 sequence: CASSRDRNTEAFF. CDR3 coding DNA: TGTGCCAGCAGCCGGGACAGGAACACTGAAGCTTTCTTT. The whole variable domain, filled in from reference TRBV28 and TRBJ1-1, reads DVKVTQSSRYLVKRTGEKVFLECVQDMDHENMFWYRQDPGLGLRLIYFSYDVKMKEKGDIPEGYSVSREKKERFSLILESASTNQTSMYLCASSRDRNTEAFFGQGTRLTVV.

V and J are TRBV6-5 and TRBJ2-1; 7 nucleotides line up with TRBD2. The CDR3 runs 15 residues. Germline CDR1 reads MNHEY; CDR2 reads SVGAGI. V lost 0 bases to trimming and J lost 8 bases; unmatched junction nucleotides: 7. The CDR3 bases are TGTGCCAGCAGTTACTCGAGACAGCGGGGCGATGAGCAGTTCTTC. Translating gives CASSYSRQRGDEQFF.

The chain couples TRBV5-4 to TRBJ1-2; D may be TRBD1 (5 bases). The CDR3 runs 14 residues. Trimming stripped 1 base from V and 4 bases from J, with 11 bases between. Germline CDR1 is SGHNT and CDR2 is YYREEE (reference sequence). The CDR3 sequence is CASSLPTGPYGYTF. In nucleotides, the CDR3 is TGTGCCAGCAGCTTGCCTACAGGCCCCTATGGCTACACCTTC.

The table lists this clone with a count of one. The chain is built from TRBV7-8 and TRBJ2-1; no definite D call. This CDR3 contains 13 residues. Trimming pared 5 bases from V and 8 bases from J, leaving 13 bases between. The germline V gene encodes CDR1 SGHVS and CDR2 FQNEAQ. Here the CDR3 DNA reads TGTGCCAGCAGCGTGGGCAGAGCGTATGAGCAGTTCTTC. It encodes CASSVGRAYEQFF.

The chain has TRBV19 and TRBJ1-1; 10 bases are a match to TRBD1. The CDR3 is made up of 16 amino acids. V trimming: 3 bases; J trimming: 8 bases; junction bases outside the gene matches: 12. The germline CDR1 and CDR2 sequences are LNHDA and SQIVND (reference sequence). The CDR3 region is CASSMKGTGAAGEAFF. CDR3 DNA sequence: TGTGCCAGTAGTATGAAGGGGACAGGGGCCGCGGGGGAAGCTTTCTTT. Full variable domain (missing parts from reference TRBV19 and TRBJ1-1): DGGITQSPKYLFRKEGQNVTLSCEQNLNHDAMYWYRQDPGQGLRLIYYSQIVNDFQKGDIAEGYSVSREKKESFPLTVTSAQKNPTAFYLCASSMKGTGAAGEAFFGQGTRLTVV.

The chain employs TRBV9 and TRBJ2-7, with TRBD1 matching 10 bases. The germline V gene encodes CDR1 SGDLS and CDR2 YYNGEE. The CDR3 extends over 15 amino acids. With V trimmed by 0 bases and J by 5 bases, 5 bases remained unmatched. The CDR3 nucleotides read TGTGCCAGCAGCGTAGAGATGGGACAGGGGCACGAGCAGTACTTC. Protein: CASSVEMGQGHEQYF. Using reference TRBV9 and TRBJ2-7 for the parts outside the CDR3, the full variable domain is DSGVTQTPKHLITATGQRVTLRCSPRSGDLSVYWYQQSLDQGLQFLIQYYNGEERAKGNILERFSAQQFPDLHSELNLSSLELGDSALYFCASSVEMGQGHEQYFGPGTRLTVT.

The CDR3 nucleotides read TGTGCCAGCTCACCAGGCAGACTCTACGAGCAGTACTTC. This codes for CASSPGRLYEQYF. The J gene is TRBJ2-7, the V gene TRBV18; no definite D call. V was shortened by 2 bases and J by 3 bases, with 8 bases between the two germline ends. This CDR3 is built from 13 residues. Germline CDR1 is KGHSH and CDR2 is LQKENI. Complete variable domain (other parts from reference TRBV18 and TRBJ2-7): NAGVMQNPRHLVRRRGQEARLRCSPMKGHSHVYWYRQLPEEGLKFMVYLQKENIIDESGMPKERFSAEFPKEGPSILRIQQVVRGDSAAYFCASSPGRLYEQYFGPGTRLTVT.

This chain links TRBV10-1 with TRBJ1-5; possibly TRBD1 for D (5 bases). This CDR3 is 13 amino acids long. Germline-derived CDR1 and CDR2 are WNHNN and SYGVQD (reference sequence). V lost 2 bases to trimming and J lost 5 bases, with 7 bases between them. The DNA for the CDR3 is TGCGCCAGCAGTGAGGGGACGGATCAGCCCCAGCATTTT. It specifies CASSEGTDQPQHF.

The table lists this clone with a count of one. V and J are TRBV7-8 and TRBJ2-1, with TRBD2 identical over 10 bases. Germline V CDR1 and CDR2: SGHVS, FQNEAQ. V lost 5 bases and J lost 0; bases outside the gene matches: 10. This CDR3 contains 18 residues. CDR3 sequence reads: CASSLPISGRSSYNEQFF. The CDR3 nucleotides read TGTGCCAGCAGCCTACCCATTAGCGGGAGGAGCTCCTACAATGAGCAGTTCTTC.

The chain recombines TRBV19 with TRBJ1-2; 9 bases match TRBD1. After removal of 5 bases from V and 5 bases from J, the junction contained 6 bases not matched to a gene. Germline V gene lookup returns CDR1 LNHDA and CDR2 SQIVND (reference sequence). The CDR3 consists of 14 residues. CDR3 region: CASSPPGQGYGYTF. In DNA form, the CDR3 reads TGTGCCAGTAGTCCCCCGGGACAGGGATATGGCTACACCTTC.

The chain has TRBV3-1 (or the pseudogene TRBV3-2) and TRBJ1-2; 8 positions agree with TRBD1. CDR3 length: 15 residues. J gave up 5 bases and V 0 bases, and 5 bases lay outside the gene matches. Looked up from germline, CDR1 is LGHDT and CDR2 is YNNKEL (reference sequence). The CDR3 sequence: CASSQDLGTGYGYTF. CDR3 DNA: TGTGCCAGCAGCCAAGATTTAGGGACAGGATATGGCTACACCTTC.

This chain links TRBV7-3 with TRBJ2-3; tentatively, D is TRBD2 (6 bases). This CDR3 comprises 15 residues. Between the trimmed V and J ends, which lost 5 bases and 4 bases, there was a span of 16 bases. Germline CDR1 reads SGHTA; CDR2 reads FQGTGA. The chain's CDR3 is CASSVRAGRSDTQYF. CDR3 sequence (DNA): TGTGCCAGCAGCGTAAGGGCAGGGAGGTCAGATACGCAGTATTTT.

This chain links TRBV18 with TRBJ2-3, with a weak D call TRBD2 (5 bases). The CDR3 length is 14 residues. With 8 bases removed from V and 3 bases from J, the gap between germline ends came to 15 bases. Per germline, CDR1 KGHSH and CDR2 LQKENI. CDR3 in amino acids: CASSGVGRTDTQYF. CDR3 DNA sequence: TGTGCCAGCAGCGGAGTAGGAAGAACAGATACGCAGTATTTT.

The gene calls are TRBV11-2 and TRBJ1-2, with 11 bases aligning to TRBD1. The CDR3 runs 17 residues. Germline trimming cut 1 base from V and 8 bases from J; bases unmatched to any gene: 12. The germline V gene has CDR1 SGHAT and CDR2 FQNNGV. The CDR3 DNA sequence: TGTGCCAGCAGCTTAGCTCCCTGGGACAGGGGGGTTCGCGGCTACACCTTC. This gives the protein CASSLAPWDRGVRGYTF.

The V gene is TRBV2, the J gene TRBJ1-3; D is undetermined. Between the trimmed V and J ends, which lost 7 bases and 1 base, there was a span of 8 bases. Per the germline V gene, CDR1 is SNHLY and CDR2 is FYNNEI. This CDR3 is 13 amino acids long. In nucleotides, the CDR3 is TGTGCCAGCAACAGAGCATCTGGAAACACCATATATTTT. The encoded protein is CASNRASGNTIYF.

This clone was seen a single time. The genes are TRBV5-5 and TRBJ1-1; D is unresolved. The V gene's germline CDR1 is SGHKS and CDR2 YYEKEE (reference sequence). V was clipped by 4 bases and J by 3 bases, with 10 bases between them. CDR3 length: 13 residues. CDR3 in amino acids: CASSKTSYTEAFF. CDR3 sequence (DNA): TGTGCCAGCAGCAAAACAAGCTACACTGAAGCTTTCTTT.

The V gene is TRBV29-1, the J gene TRBJ2-2, with 10 nucleotides matching TRBD1. The ends lost 7 bases at V and 8 bases at J; junction bases unmatched: 7. The CDR3 runs to 13 residues. The germline CDR1 and CDR2 sequences are SQVTM and ANQGSEA. CDR3 sequence (DNA): TGCAGCGGCGCAAGACAGGGGGCAGGGGAGCTGTTTTTT. It codes for CSGARQGAGELFF.

The chain carries TRBV28 and TRBJ2-7, with no clear D. Germline-derived CDR1 and CDR2 are MDHEN and SYDVKM. Trimming stripped 3 bases from V and 1 base from J, with 16 bases between. The CDR3 consists of 16 residues. The CDR3 DNA follows: TGTGCCAGCAGTTTCCCCGCCGACCATAAATCCTACGAGCAGTACTTC. This encodes CASSFPADHKSYEQYF.

The chain employs TRBV7-9 and TRBJ2-7, with 13 positions matching TRBD2. CDR1 is SEHNR, CDR2 FQNEAQ, per germline (reference sequence). The CDR3 extends over 16 amino acids. V trimming: 5 bases; J trimming: 7 bases; junction bases outside the gene matches: 11. CDR3 in amino acids: CASSHGTSGAGREQYF. The CDR3 nucleotides are TGTGCCAGCAGCCATGGGACTAGCGGGGCCGGGCGGGAGCAGTACTTC.

The V and J genes are TRBV16 and TRBJ1-1; D is uncertain. The CDR3 is 13 amino acids. CDR1 KGHSY and CDR2 FQNENV come from the germline V gene. V lost 2 bases and J lost 1, with 5 bases in between. CDR3 in amino acids: CASSQTGNTEAFF. CDR3 bases: TGTGCCAGCAGCCAAACCGGGAACACTGAAGCTTTCTTT.

This chain uses TRBV27 with TRBJ2-3; no clear D. The CDR3 spans 16 residues. Germline V gene lookup returns CDR1 MNHEY and CDR2 SMNVEV (reference sequence). Between the trimmed V and J ends, which lost 0 bases and 6 bases, there was a span of 16 bases. Written as DNA, the CDR3 is TGTGCCAGCAGTTTATCTGTTGGGGAATTTTTGGATACGCAGTATTTT. As protein: CASSLSVGEFLDTQYF.

The genes are TRBV19 and TRBJ1-2; D is undetermined. The CDR3 sequence is 13 residues long. The V gene lost 6 bases and the J gene lost 1 base, with 9 bases spanning the gap. Germline V gene lookup returns CDR1 LNHDA and CDR2 SQIVND (reference sequence). The CDR3 loop is CASRDGHNYGYTF. Written as DNA, the CDR3 is TGTGCCAGTAGGGATGGCCATAACTATGGCTACACCTTC.

V and J are TRBV11-2 and TRBJ2-1; TRBD2 agrees at 11 bases. Germline V gives CDR1 SGHAT, CDR2 FQNNGV. After removal of 4 bases from V and 5 bases from J, the junction contained 7 bases not matched to a gene. This CDR3 spans 16 amino acids. In DNA form, the CDR3 reads TGTGCCAGCAGCTCCGAACTAGCGGGAGATGACAATGAGCAGTTCTTC. Protein product: CASSSELAGDDNEQFF. Combining the CDR3 with reference TRBV11-2 and TRBJ2-1 gives the whole variable domain EAGVAQSPRYKIIEKRQSVAFWCNPISGHATLYWYQQILGQGPKLLIQFQNNGVVDDSQLPKDRFSAERLKGVDSTLKIQPAKLEDSAVYLCASSSELAGDDNEQFFGPGTRLTVL.

The genes are TRBV12-5 and TRBJ1-5, with D hard to call. The V end was cut by 0 bases, the J end by 0 bases, with 3 bases between. The CDR3 is made up of 14 amino acids. Germline values: CDR1 LGHNT, CDR2 FRNRAP. In nucleotides, the CDR3 is TGTGCTAGTGGTTTGGTAGGTAGCAATCAGCCCCAGCATTTT. Translated, it gives CASGLVGSNQPQHF.

The gene calls are TRBV7-8 and TRBJ2-3; 10 nucleotides agree with TRBD2. The CDR3 is 15 residues long. Germline-derived CDR1 and CDR2 are SGHVS and FQNEAQ. The V gene end was trimmed by 6 bases and the J gene end by 3 bases; junction bases not matched to a gene: 6. Written as DNA, the CDR3 is TGTGCCAGCAGTCGTACTAGCGGGATGACAGATACGCAGTATTTT. Its translation is CASSRTSGMTDTQYF.

The chain recombines TRBV27 with TRBJ1-6; D perhaps matches TRBD1 (5 bases). V lost 5 bases to trimming and J lost 8 bases, with 19 bases between them. The CDR3 runs 16 residues. The germline CDR1 and CDR2 sequences are MNHEY and SMNVEV (reference sequence). The CDR3 is CASSQRPGLIYSPLHF. The CDR3 bases are TGTGCCAGCAGTCAGAGACCGGGACTAATATATTCACCCCTCCACTTT.

The V call is TRBV12-5, the J call TRBJ1-1; TRBD1 aligns across 7 bases. This CDR3 is built from 13 residues. From germline, CDR1 is LGHNT and CDR2 FRNRAP. Trimming removed 5 bases from V and 11 bases from J; junction bases left unmatched: 11. The CDR3 protein is CASGAQGGIGAFF. CDR3 nucleotides: TGTGCTAGTGGTGCCCAAGGGGGCATCGGCGCTTTCTTT.

The chain is built from TRBV3-1 (or the pseudogene TRBV3-2) and TRBJ2-1; 7 nucleotides agree with TRBD2. CDR1 and CDR2 (germline): LGHDT, YNNKEL (reference sequence). This CDR3 contains 16 residues. Losses at the gene ends were 1 base for V and 5 bases for J; bases not matched to a gene: 8. The CDR3 loop is CASSQVSLAAHNEQFF. CDR3 coding DNA: TGTGCCAGCAGCCAAGTATCCCTAGCGGCCCACAATGAGCAGTTCTTC.

The chain employs TRBV2 and TRBJ1-4; D gene unclear. Trimming left V 4 bases short and J 3 bases short, with 9 bases between. Germline V gene lookup returns CDR1 SNHLY and CDR2 FYNNEI. This CDR3 is 14 amino acids long. CDR3 in amino acids: CASSGPGANEKLFF. In nucleotides, the CDR3 is TGTGCCAGCAGTGGGCCCGGGGCTAATGAAAAACTGTTTTTT. Full variable domain (outside the CDR3, taken from reference TRBV2 and TRBJ1-4): EPEVTQTPSHQVTQMGQEVILRCVPISNHLYFYWYRQILGQKVEFLVSFYNNEISEKSEIFDDQFSVERPDGSNFTLKIRSTKLEDSAMYFCASSGPGANEKLFFGSGTQLSVL.